This is a list of T cell receptor beta chains from one sample in a study of blood T cell repertoires in COVID-19. Assay used: immunoSEQ multiplex PCR; TCRdb lists only in-frame clones, some missing. The sample comprises about 290,000 clones, 70% to 90% of which are singletons, and around 4.2% rests with the top ten. Sequenced sample: peripheral blood. The receptors derive from a woman in her fifties or sixties with active or convalescent COVID-19. Both conserved end residues are trimmed from each CDR3.

J gene: TRBJ1-3
V gene: TRBV4-2
CDR3 protein: ASSQGQGAGNTIY

J gene: TRBJ2-7
V gene: TRBV5-1
CDR3 protein: ASSTQGAATTGQY

J gene: TRBJ1-2
V gene: TRBV4-1
CDR3 protein: ASSQSGTGVYNYGYT

J gene: TRBJ2-3
V gene: TRBV27
CDR3 protein: ASSTGTSGWMDTQY

J gene: TRBJ1-1
V gene: TRBV29-1
CDR3 protein: SVAITGANTEAF

J gene: TRBJ2-7
V gene: TRBV7-9
CDR3 protein: ASSLGDSYEQY

J gene: TRBJ2-7
V gene: TRBV28
CDR3 protein: ASRSAQTYEQY

J gene: TRBJ1-1
V gene: TRBV21-1
CDR3 protein: ASSKALSNTEAF

J gene: TRBJ2-7
V gene: TRBV10-2
CDR3 protein: ASNILAGGPSEQY

J gene: TRBJ1-2
V gene: TRBV5-6
CDR3 protein: ASSIGQGSYGYT

J gene: TRBJ1-5
V gene: TRBV2
CDR3 protein: ASSGFAGSGNQPQH